These 21 T cell receptor beta chains share one sample of origin, sequenced in a study of blood T cells in healthy people across ages. Through a sample-barcoded 5' primer and a J-beta primer mix, a second PCR was run for roughly 7 to 12 cycles. Each CDR3 protein is one row after TCRdb ran MiXCR on the 5' RACE reads. Of hundreds of thousands of distinct CDR3 sequences in the sample, under 65% are singletons; the top ten hold about 13%. The material sequenced was blood. The receptors shown here come from a woman of 80 years or more in good health.

V usage is TRBV3-1 and J usage is TRBJ1-2; D unresolved. Deletions cut 4 bases from V and 7 bases from J, with 16 bases between. Germline CDR1 LGHDT, CDR2 YNNKEL (reference sequence). The CDR3 extends over 14 amino acids. The CDR3 nucleotides read TGTGCCAGCAGCCCAGGACCGGCTCTAGGTGGCTACACCTTC. Translated, it gives CASSPGPALGGYTF.

The chain has TRBV7-8 and TRBJ2-1, with 7 bases aligning to TRBD2. The CDR3 spans 15 residues. V trimming: 5 bases; J trimming: 5 bases; junction bases outside the gene matches: 9. Germline CDR1 reads SGHVS; CDR2 reads FQNEAQ. CDR3 sequence reads: CASSPLGTTNNEQFF. CDR3 nucleotides: TGTGCCAGCAGCCCACTCGGGACTACGAACAATGAGCAGTTCTTC.

This clonotype was counted at least ten times. The junction departs from the called germline gene at one end, perhaps through a read error. V usage is TRBV5-1 and J usage is TRBJ1-1, with D possibly being TRBD1 (5 bases). The CDR3 consists of 14 residues. CDR1 is SGHRS and CDR2 is YFSETQ in the germline V gene. The CDR3 nucleotides are TGTGCCAGCAGCTTAGCGCAGGGGAACACTGAAGCTTTCTTT. Encoded protein: CASSLAQGNTEAFF.

This clonotype was picked up many times. The genes are TRBV5-1 and TRBJ2-7, with a weak D call TRBD2 (5 bases). V dropped 4 bases and J dropped 5 bases, with 10 bases sitting between them. The germline V gene has CDR1 SGHRS and CDR2 YFSETQ. The CDR3 spans 12 residues. CDR3 coding DNA: TGCGCCAGCAGCGATGGGAGTCACGAGCAGTACTTC. Amino acid sequence: CASSDGSHEQYF.

Remarks on this clonotype: Possible read error: a much larger clone is one base away. The V and J genes are TRBV20-1 and TRBJ2-1; TRBD2 aligns across 11 bases. The assigned J gene may be wrong: the sequence end matches TRBJ2-7 better. Looked up from germline, CDR1 is DFQATT and CDR2 is SNEGSKA (reference sequence). This CDR3 has 16 amino acids. CDR3 sequence reads: CSAGSGLAVSYNEQYF. CDR3 coding DNA: TGCAGTGCTGGCTCGGGACTAGCGGTCTCCTACAATGAGCAGTACTTC.

This clonotype was counted many times. V and J are TRBV15 and TRBJ2-3; unclear D gene. Trimming took off 1 base at V and 3 bases at J, with 5 bases between the two ends. CDR1 is LNHNV and CDR2 is YYDKDF in the germline V gene (reference sequence). There are 13 residues in the CDR3. In DNA, the CDR3 is TGTGCCACCAGCAGAGTGGGGACAGATACGCAGTATTTT. Its protein is CATSRVGTDTQYF.

Ten or more counts support this clonotype. The chain uses TRBV6-5 and TRBJ2-5, with 8 bases identical to TRBD1. Germline values: CDR1 MNHEY, CDR2 SVGAGI. V lost 7 bases and J lost 4; bases outside the gene matches: 5. The CDR3 runs 13 residues. CDR3 sequence (DNA): TGTGCCAGCACCTACAGGGGGACAGAGACCCAGTACTTC. Translated: CASTYRGTETQYF.

This clonotype appeared many times. This chain connects TRBV5-1 to TRBJ2-5; D is undetermined. The CDR3 has 13 residues. Trimming removed 0 bases at V and 3 bases at J, with 6 bases between. Per the germline V gene, CDR1 is SGHRS and CDR2 is YFSETQ. The CDR3 protein is CASSLAREETQYF. The CDR3 nucleotides are TGCGCCAGCAGCTTGGCTAGGGAAGAGACCCAGTACTTC.

There are many counts of this clonotype. The genes are TRBV28 and TRBJ2-3; TRBD2 aligns across 9 bases. With V trimmed by 5 bases and J by 1 base, 4 bases remained unmatched. In germline, CDR1 is MDHEN, CDR2 SYDVKM. The CDR3 extends over 15 amino acids. The CDR3 loop is CASSTAGGGTDTQYF. In DNA form, the CDR3 reads TGTGCCAGCAGTACAGCGGGAGGAGGCACAGATACGCAGTATTTT.

A note on this clonotype: A much larger clone is a single base away; this may be a read error. This rearrangement joins TRBV27 to TRBJ2-5; D call uncertain. The germline V gene has CDR1 MNHEY and CDR2 SMNVEV (reference sequence). CDR3 length equals 10 residues. The CDR3 loop reads CARLQEAQYF. DNA of the CDR3: TGTGCCAGGCTCCAAGAGGCCCAGTACTTC.

V and J are TRBV10-3 and TRBJ2-1, with D maybe TRBD1 (6 bases). Trimming stripped 5 bases from V and 7 bases from J, with 21 bases between. CDR1 ENHRY and CDR2 SYGVKD come from the germline V gene. CDR3 length equals 16 residues. The CDR3, as DNA: TGTGCCATCAGTACCCTTACAGGGTATGAGAATAATGAGCAGTTCTTC. Protein product: CAISTLTGYENNEQFF.

CDR3 region: CAISEPTGGPLYEQYF. The CDR3 DNA sequence: TGTGCCATCAGTGAACCTACAGGGGGACCCCTCTACGAGCAGTACTTC. V usage is TRBV10-3 and J usage is TRBJ2-7; the match to TRBD1 covers 8 bases. The CDR3 runs 16 residues. Germline-derived CDR1 and CDR2 are ENHRY and SYGVKD. Losses at the gene ends were 3 bases for V and 3 bases for J; bases not matched to a gene: 10.

This clonotype was seen a handful of times. V usage is TRBV7-2 and J usage is TRBJ2-3, with TRBD2 matching over 7 bases. The V and J ends lost 6 bases and 8 bases, in that order; junction bases with no gene match: 8. Per the germline V gene, CDR1 is SGHTA and CDR2 is FQGNSA. This CDR3 is 13 amino acids long. CDR3 DNA sequence: TGTGCCAGCAGGTTGGGCGGCGGGGGTACGCAGTATTTT. Its translation is CASRLGGGGTQYF. The whole variable domain, remainder taken from reference TRBV7-2 and TRBJ2-3, is GAGVSQSPSNKVTEKGKDVELRCDPISGHTALYWYRQSLGQGLEFLIYFQGNSAPDKSGLPSDRFSAERTGGSVSTLTIQRTQQEDSAVYLCASRLGGGGTQYFGPGTRLTVL.

In its sample, this clonotype was seen a few times. The chain combines TRBV12-3 or TRBV12-4 with TRBJ1-2; the D is unclear. This CDR3 is 12 amino acids long. Trimming cost V 2 bases and J 6 bases, with 7 bases left between them. CDR3 DNA sequence: TGTGCCAGCAGTTTATCGGTTGATGGCTACACCTTC. Residues: CASSLSVDGYTF.

The V and J genes are TRBV7-2 and TRBJ2-5, with 9 bases lining up with TRBD2. The CDR3 contains 15 residues. Germline values: CDR1 SGHTA, CDR2 FQGNSA. V trimming: 5 bases; J trimming: 5 bases; junction bases outside the gene matches: 9. In DNA form, the CDR3 reads TGTGCCAGCAGCCCTACCGGGACTAGCAGGGAGACCCAGTACTTC. Its translation: CASSPTGTSRETQYF. The full variable domain, rest sourced from reference TRBV7-2 and TRBJ2-5, is GAGVSQSPSNKVTEKGKDVELRCDPISGHTALYWYRQSLGQGLEFLIYFQGNSAPDKSGLPSDRFSAERTGGSVSTLTIQRTQQEDSAVYLCASSPTGTSRETQYFGPGTRLLVL.

The gene calls are TRBV4-2 and TRBJ2-2, with D possibly TRBD2 on 6 matching bases. V was pared by 6 bases and J by 5 bases, with 13 bases between. The length of the CDR3 is 14 residues. CDR1 and CDR2 (germline): LGHNA, YNFKEQ. CDR3 in amino acids: CASSPGDLTGELFF. The CDR3 coding sequence is TGTGCCAGCAGTCCGGGGGACCTAACCGGGGAGCTGTTTTTT.

This clonotype was found many times. The rearrangement links TRBV20-1 to TRBJ2-1; D is unclear. Germline CDR1 DFQATT, CDR2 SNEGSKA (reference sequence). V lost 3 bases and J lost 1, with 13 bases in between. There are 15 residues in the CDR3. The CDR3 protein is CSASNPRRSYNEQFF. The CDR3 DNA sequence: TGCAGTGCTAGTAATCCCCGCCGGTCCTACAATGAGCAGTTCTTC.

This clonotype was seen a handful of times. A much larger clonotype is one base distant, so this may be a read error. The chain carries TRBV20-1 and TRBJ2-7; 10 bases align to TRBD1. The CDR3 covers 13 residues. The trim removed 5 bases at V and 7 bases at J, leaving 8 bases unmatched. The germline V gene has CDR1 DFQATT and CDR2 SNEGSKA (reference sequence). CDR3 nucleotides: TGCAGTGCTCCTTGGGACAGGGGAAATGAGCAGTACTTC. Translating gives CSAPWDRGNEQYF.

J is TRBJ2-2 and V is TRBV6-1; no clear D. Germline assignment: CDR1 MNHNS and CDR2 SASEGT. The length of the CDR3 is 13 residues. V lost 3 bases, J lost 7 bases, and 9 bases lay in between. The CDR3 here is CASSEQSHGELFF. In nucleotides, the CDR3 is TGTGCCAGCAGTGAGCAAAGCCACGGGGAGCTGTTTTTT.

CDR3 nucleotides: TGTGCCAGCAGACGGGCCTTAAATGGGGATTCACCCCTCCACTTT. This encodes CASRRALNGDSPLHF. The rearrangement links TRBV7-6 to TRBJ1-6, with D hard to call. The germline V gene has CDR1 SGHVS and CDR2 FNYEAQ. V was clipped by 6 bases and J by 8 bases, with 17 bases between them. This CDR3 spans 15 amino acids.

The chain combines TRBV29-1 with TRBJ2-7; 8 bases align to TRBD1. Germline values: CDR1 SQVTM, CDR2 ANQGSEA. CDR3 length: 15 amino acids. J gave up 2 bases and V 5 bases, and 11 bases lay outside the gene matches. DNA for the CDR3: TGCAGCGTTTGGGTCCGGGGACAGGCTGCCTACGAGCAGTACTTC. As protein: CSVWVRGQAAYEQYF.